What follows are 4 T cell receptor beta chains derived from one specimen sequenced in a study of beta chain features in type 1 diabetes. Sequencing targeted expressed TCRB transcripts, as all isolated RNA had been reverse transcribed. Libraries were prepared by immunoSEQ multiplex PCR; TCRdb keeps only in-frame clonotypes and omits some of them. The profile shows approximately 250,000 clones, 9.6% of them singletons. The material sequenced was naive CD4+ T cells from blood. The receptors derive from a woman between 18 and 29 years old in good health.

This clone was recorded a few times. J is TRBJ1-1 and V is TRBV29-1, with D perhaps TRBD1 (5 bases). Germline V lookup: CDR1 SQVTM, CDR2 ANQGSEA. CDR3 length equals 13 residues. V shed 6 bases and J shed 0 bases, with 11 bases lying between them. Here the CDR3 DNA reads TGCAGCGTCCAGGGAATCATGAACACTGAAGCTTTCTTT. Protein sequence: CSVQGIMNTEAFF.

The V gene is TRBV5-1, the J gene TRBJ1-1; 7 nucleotides agree with TRBD1. Trimming removed 4 bases from V and 5 bases from J; junction bases left unmatched: 8. The CDR3 runs 14 residues. Germline lookup yields CDR1 SGHRS and CDR2 YFSETQ. The CDR3: CASSVEQGRTEAFF. The CDR3 DNA sequence: TGCGCCAGCAGCGTTGAACAGGGGAGGACTGAAGCTTTCTTT. Together with reference TRBV5-1 and TRBJ1-1, the CDR3 gives the full variable domain: KAGVTQTPRYLIKTRGQQVTLSCSPISGHRSVSWYQQTPGQGLQFLFEYFSETQRNKGNFPGRFSGRQFSNSRSEMNVSTLELGDSALYLCASSVEQGRTEAFFGQGTRLTVV.

The table lists this clone with many counts. The chain combines TRBV30 with TRBJ2-3, with no clear D. V shed 2 bases and J shed 8 bases, with 8 bases lying between them. There are 11 residues in the CDR3. Germline CDR1 GTSNPN, CDR2 SVGIG (reference sequence). DNA of the CDR3: TGTGCCTGGAGTCGATCGGGTACGCAGTATTTT. Translation: CAWSRSGTQYF.

This sequence joins TRBV11-2 and TRBJ2-1, with TRBD2 matching over 9 bases. Trimming took 5 bases from V and 7 from J; bases not matched to a gene: 9. CDR1 and CDR2 from the germline V gene are SGHAT and FQNNGV. This CDR3 is 15 amino acids long. Written as DNA, the CDR3 is TGTGCCAGCAGCCAAGCGGGAGGTCCGAGGAATGAGCAGTTCTTC. As protein: CASSQAGGPRNEQFF. Full variable domain (outside the CDR3, taken from reference TRBV11-2 and TRBJ2-1): EAGVAQSPRYKIIEKRQSVAFWCNPISGHATLYWYQQILGQGPKLLIQFQNNGVVDDSQLPKDRFSAERLKGVDSTLKIQPAKLEDSAVYLCASSQAGGPRNEQFFGPGTRLTVL.